The rows below give T cell receptor beta chains drawn from one sample of a study of HIV-infected patients and healthy controls. TCRdb re-derived calls from the 5' RACE reads in MiXCR, one entry per CDR3 protein. The sample has about 10,000 distinct CDR3 sequences; about 5.2% are singletons. The specimen comprised blood, sampled before antiretroviral therapy. Receptors were obtained from an adult with HIV infection. CDR3s include the opening cysteine and the closing phenylalanine or tryptophan. D genes are given only for firm matches. The size of a clone is reported for some rows only, either as once, few or many, or as a class for expanded clones.

size | D | J | V | DNA | CDR3
many | - | TRBJ2-2 | TRBV19 | TGTGCCAGTAGCCTCCGGTACACCGGGGAGCTGTTTTTT | CASSLRYTGELFF
many | - | TRBJ1-2 | TRBV11-2 | TGTGCCAGCAGCTCGGTAGCCTCGACGCTGGATGGCTACACCTTC | CASSSVASTLDGYTF
many | - | TRBJ1-5 | TRBV20-1 | TGCAGTTTAGGGGTTCAGCCCCAGCATTTT | CSLGVQPQHF
medium-sized | - | TRBJ2-6 | TRBV10-2 | TGCGCCAGTGGTGGAGTTTCTGGGGCCAACGTCCTGACTTTC | CASGGVSGANVLTF
medium-sized | - | TRBJ2-5 | TRBV10-3 | TGTGCCATCATGGGGCAGGAAGGGGACCAAGAGACCCAGTACTTC | CAIMGQEGDQETQYF
many | - | TRBJ2-1 | TRBV5-1 | TGCGCCAGCAGTGAAAACTCCTACAATGAGCAGTTCTTC | CASSENSYNEQFF
many | - | TRBJ2-2 | TRBV2 | TGTGCCAGCAGTGACGGCCGGAACACCGGGGAGCTGTTTTTT | CASSDGRNTGELFF
many | - | TRBJ2-7 | TRBV20-1 | TGCAGTGCCCCTCCTCAGGGATTTGGGGAGCAGTACTTC | CSAPPQGFGEQYF
- | TRBD2 | TRBJ2-6 | TRBV5-1 | TGCGCCAGCAGCCCGCCCCTAGCGGGCATCACCAACGTCCTGACTTTC | CASSPPLAGITNVLTF
many | TRBD2 | TRBJ2-1 | TRBV20-1 | TGCAGTGCCATTCCGGGACTAGCCTACAATGAGCAGTTCTTC | CSAIPGLAYNEQFF
many | TRBD2 | TRBJ2-7 | TRBV7-9 | TGTGCCAGCAGCTTAGCGGGGGGGACTAAGTACGAGCAGTACTTC | CASSLAGGTKYEQYF
- | - | TRBJ2-1 | TRBV6-5 | TGTGCCAGCAGCATACGGGAGTCCTACAATGAGCAGTTCTTC | CASSIRESYNEQFF
many | - | TRBJ1-2 | TRBV1 | TGCACCAGCAGCGGGAGGGGCTTGAACTATGGCTACACCTTC | CTSSGRGLNYGYTF
few | - | TRBJ1-2 | TRBV7-8 | TGTGCCAGCAGCCAAGATAACTATGGCTACACCTTC | CASSQDNYGYTF
medium-sized | - | TRBJ2-7 | TRBV11-2 | TGTGCCAGCAGCTTTGGAGCCTCCTACGAGCAGTACTTC | CASSFGASYEQYF
many | - | TRBJ2-1 | TRBV20-1 | TGCAGCCTCGAGGGAGCGTACGACTACAATGAGCAGTTCTTC | CSLEGAYDYNEQFF
- | TRBD1 | TRBJ2-7 | TRBV2 | TGTGCCAGCAGGCGGGACAGGTACTACGAGCAGTACTTC | CASRRDRYYEQYF
many | - | TRBJ2-6 | TRBV29-1 | TGCAGCGCCGAACTTGGGGACTCTGGGGCCAACGTCCTGACTTTC | CSAELGDSGANVLTF
many | TRBD1 | TRBJ2-7 | TRBV12-3/TRBV12-4 | TGTGCCAGCAGCCCCGGGACAGGGGGCCTGTACGAGCAGTACTTC | CASSPGTGGLYEQYF
many | - | TRBJ2-1 | TRBV2 | TGTGCCAGTCTTGACCGGGAAGCCCGGAATGAGCAGTTCTTC | CASLDREARNEQFF
many | - | TRBJ2-5 | TRBV29-1 | TGCAGTGTCTCGGCGTTCGGAGGGCAAGAGACCCAGTACTTC | CSVSAFGGQETQYF
- | - | TRBJ2-3 | TRBV24-1 | TGTGCCACCAGTGATTTTTCGAAACGGCAGTATTTT | CATSDFSKRQYF
medium-sized | - | TRBJ2-7 | TRBV12-3/TRBV12-4 | TGTGCCAGCAGTTCCACCAGGCCAGACTACGAGCAGTACTTC | CASSSTRPDYEQYF
many | - | TRBJ1-3 | TRBV2 | TGTGCCAGCCGACAAAACAGGCAAACGGGAAACACCATATATTTT | CASRQNRQTGNTIYF
few | - | TRBJ2-3 | TRBV24-1 | TGTGCCACCAGTGACCGGGGCCCTGGCACAGATACGCAGTATTTT | CATSDRGPGTDTQYF
many | - | TRBJ2-2 | TRBV24-1 | TGTGCCACCAGTGATTCGTCCTTTGGCAGTAACACCGGGGAGCTGTTTTTT | CATSDSSFGSNTGELFF
many | - | TRBJ2-1 | TRBV5-1 | TGCGCCAGCAGCTTGGGGTCTGAACACAATGAGCAGTTCTTC | CASSLGSEHNEQFF
many | - | TRBJ2-3 | TRBV10-3 | TGTGCCGCGTCACCGCAGGGGACGGGCGATACGCAGTATTTT | CAASPQGTGDTQYF
medium-sized | - | TRBJ2-5 | TRBV24-1 | TGTGCCACCAGTGATTCCCGCAGGGGCGATGCAGAGACCCAGTACTTC | CATSDSRRGDAETQYF
many | - | TRBJ2-7 | TRBV21-1 | TGTGCCAGCAGCAAAGCGCCCAGGGGTTATTACTACGAGCAGTACTTC | CASSKAPRGYYYEQYF